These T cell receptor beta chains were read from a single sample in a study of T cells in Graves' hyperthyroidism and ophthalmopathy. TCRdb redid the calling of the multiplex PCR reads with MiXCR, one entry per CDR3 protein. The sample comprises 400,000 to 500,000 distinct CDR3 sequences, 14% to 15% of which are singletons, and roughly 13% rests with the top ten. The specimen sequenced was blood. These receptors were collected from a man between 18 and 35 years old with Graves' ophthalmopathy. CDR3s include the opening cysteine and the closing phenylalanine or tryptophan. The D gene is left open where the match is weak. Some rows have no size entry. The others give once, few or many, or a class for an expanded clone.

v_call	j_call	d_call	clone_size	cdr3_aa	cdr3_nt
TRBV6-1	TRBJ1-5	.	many	CASREASNQPQHF	TGTGCCAGCAGGGAGGCAAGCAATCAGCCCCAGCATTTT
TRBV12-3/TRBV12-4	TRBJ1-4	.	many	CASSLGSGSEKLFF	TGTGCCAGCAGTTTAGGATCGGGTAGTGAAAAACTGTTTTTT
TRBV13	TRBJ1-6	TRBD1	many	CASSLDRGNSPLHF	TGTGCCAGCAGCTTGGACAGGGGTAATTCACCCCTCCACTTT
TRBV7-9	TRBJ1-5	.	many	CASSLGSQVNQPQHF	TGTGCCAGCAGCTTAGGCTCGCAGGTTAATCAGCCCCAGCATTTT
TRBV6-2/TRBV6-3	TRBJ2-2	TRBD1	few	CASSWDREAGELFF	TGTGCCAGCAGTTGGGACAGGGAGGCCGGGGAGCTGTTTTTT
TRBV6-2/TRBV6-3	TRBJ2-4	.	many	CASSYQRTGIQYF	TGTGCCAGCAGTTACCAGAGGACCGGCATTCAGTACTTC
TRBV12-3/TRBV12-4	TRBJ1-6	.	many	CASSSGGGGSPLHF	TGTGCCAGCAGCTCCGGCGGGGGGGGTTCACCCCTCCACTTT
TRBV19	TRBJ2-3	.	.	CASSIRSGGTDTQYF	TGTGCCAGTAGTATACGCTCCGGTGGCACAGATACGCAGTATTTT
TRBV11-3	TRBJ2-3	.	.	CASSPQPPDTQYF	TGTGCCAGCAGTCCCCAACCCCCAGATACGCAGTATTTT
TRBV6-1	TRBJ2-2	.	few	CAGGVGLTNTGELFF	TGTGCCGGCGGGGTGGGTTTAACGAACACCGGGGAGCTGTTTTTT
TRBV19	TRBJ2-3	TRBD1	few	CASSVLRDSTQYF	TGTGCCAGTAGTGTGCTCCGGGACAGTACGCAGTATTTT